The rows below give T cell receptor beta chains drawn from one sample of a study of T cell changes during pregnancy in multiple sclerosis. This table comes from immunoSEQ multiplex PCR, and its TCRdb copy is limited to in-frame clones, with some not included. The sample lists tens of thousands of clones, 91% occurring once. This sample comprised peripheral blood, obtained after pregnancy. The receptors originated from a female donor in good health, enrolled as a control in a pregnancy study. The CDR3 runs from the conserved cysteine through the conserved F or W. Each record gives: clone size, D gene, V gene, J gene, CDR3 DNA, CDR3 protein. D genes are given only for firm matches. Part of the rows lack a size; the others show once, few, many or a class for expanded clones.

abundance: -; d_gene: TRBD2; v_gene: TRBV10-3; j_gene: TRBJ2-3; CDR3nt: TGTGCTATCAGTTTAGCGGGGGGGCCTGGCACAGATACGCAGTATTTT; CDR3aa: CAISLAGGPGTDTQYF
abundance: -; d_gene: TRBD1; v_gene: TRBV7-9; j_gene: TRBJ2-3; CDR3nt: TGTGCCAGCAGACATACCAGCGACAGGGGTAGCACAGATACGCAGTATTTT; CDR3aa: CASRHTSDRGSTDTQYF
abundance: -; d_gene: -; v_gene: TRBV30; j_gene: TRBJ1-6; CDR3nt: TGTGCCTGGAGTGGATCGAGCTCCTATAATTCACCCCTCCACTTT; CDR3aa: CAWSGSSSYNSPLHF
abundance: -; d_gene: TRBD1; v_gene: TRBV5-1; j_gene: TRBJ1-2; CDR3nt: TGCGCCAGCAGCGACTCAAATTCTGAGTGGGACAGCGGGAGGGGTTATTATGGCTACACCTTC; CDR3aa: CASSDSNSEWDSGRGYYGYTF
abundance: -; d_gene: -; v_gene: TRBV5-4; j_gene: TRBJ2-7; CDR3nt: TGTGCCAGCAGCCCGAGTTCGGGCGGGATAACCTACGAGCAGTACTTC; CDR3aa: CASSPSSGGITYEQYF
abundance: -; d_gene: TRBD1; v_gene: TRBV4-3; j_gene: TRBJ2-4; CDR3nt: TGCGCCAGCAGCCTTGCCCGGGACAGGGGGAACATTCAGTACTTC; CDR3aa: CASSLARDRGNIQYF
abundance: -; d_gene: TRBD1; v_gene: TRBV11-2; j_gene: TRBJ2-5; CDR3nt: TGTGCCAGCAGCTGGGACAGGGCTTTGGAGACCCAGTACTTC; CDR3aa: CASSWDRALETQYF
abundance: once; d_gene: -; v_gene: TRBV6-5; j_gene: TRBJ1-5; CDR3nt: TGTGCCAGCAGACCGGACAGCACCAATCAGCCCCAGCATTTT; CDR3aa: CASRPDSTNQPQHF
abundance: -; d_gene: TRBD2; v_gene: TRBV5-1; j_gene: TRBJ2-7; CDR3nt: TGCGCCAGCCAGAGGACTAGCGGGGGGCCGAGCTCCTACGAGCAGTACTTC; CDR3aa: CASQRTSGGPSSYEQYF
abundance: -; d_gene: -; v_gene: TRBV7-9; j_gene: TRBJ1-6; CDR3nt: TGTGCCAGCAGCTTAGTGGGGGCGAATTCACCCCTCCACTTT; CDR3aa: CASSLVGANSPLHF
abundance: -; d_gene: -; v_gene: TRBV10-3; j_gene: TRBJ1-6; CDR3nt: TGTGCCATCAGTGAGTCGAAAGCTAATTCACCCCTCCACTTT; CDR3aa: CAISESKANSPLHF
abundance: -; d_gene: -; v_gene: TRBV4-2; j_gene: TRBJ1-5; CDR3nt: TGTGCCAGCAGCCAAGAGGAGGGAGTAGGCAATCAGCCCCAGCATTTT; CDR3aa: CASSQEEGVGNQPQHF
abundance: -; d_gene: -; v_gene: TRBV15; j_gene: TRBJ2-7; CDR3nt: TGTGCCACCAGCAGGGCCGGGACTCTACCCTACGAGCAGTACTTC; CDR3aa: CATSRAGTLPYEQYF
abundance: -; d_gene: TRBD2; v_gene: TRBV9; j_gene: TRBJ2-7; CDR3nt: TGTGCCAGCACCCTTCAGGACGGGCGGGGGGAGCAGTACTTC; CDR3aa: CASTLQDGRGEQYF